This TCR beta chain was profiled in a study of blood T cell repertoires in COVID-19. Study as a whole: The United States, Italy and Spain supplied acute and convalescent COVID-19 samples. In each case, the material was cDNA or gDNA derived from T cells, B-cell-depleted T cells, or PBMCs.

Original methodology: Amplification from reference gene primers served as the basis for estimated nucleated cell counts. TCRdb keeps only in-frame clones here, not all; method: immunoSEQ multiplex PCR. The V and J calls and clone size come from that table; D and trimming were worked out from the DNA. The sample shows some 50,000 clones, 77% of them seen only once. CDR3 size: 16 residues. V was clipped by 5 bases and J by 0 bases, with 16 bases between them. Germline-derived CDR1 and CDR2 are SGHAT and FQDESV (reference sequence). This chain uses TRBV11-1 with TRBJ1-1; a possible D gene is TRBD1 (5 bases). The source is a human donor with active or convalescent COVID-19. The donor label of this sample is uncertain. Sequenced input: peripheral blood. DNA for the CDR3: TGTGCCAGCAGCCCCGGCAGGGCGACCATGAACACTGAAGCTTTCTTT. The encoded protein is CASSPGRATMNTEAFF.